This TCR beta chain emerged from a study of T cells in Graves' hyperthyroidism and ophthalmopathy (dated by TCRdb to between 2018 and 2021). The study in broad terms: Peripheral blood samples were taken at initial diagnosis, before any treatment was given. The 100 discovery patients were divided at random into training and test sets in a 7:3 ratio. To identify distinguishing TCR V-J signatures, a discovery cohort of 95 to 100 patients was used, comprising roughly 45 with Graves' ophthalmopathy and some 60 with stable Graves' hyperthyroidism. Following sampling, methimazole starting at 30 mg daily was given to hyperthyroidism patients, and high-dose intravenous methylprednisolone was given to ophthalmopathy patients. An independent validation cohort of around 20 hyperthyroidism patients and about 15 patients who later progressed to ophthalmopathy tested prospective prediction of ophthalmopathy. The paper reports TCR Vbeta CDR3 sequencing of over 120 peripheral blood samples: around 45 ophthalmopathy, fewer than 85 hyperthyroidism and 17 progressor patients. Thyroid tissue and blood T-cell repertoires from over 5 Graves' hyperthyroidism patients were also compared in the study. Overall results and qualifications from the work: A 13 V-J signature model separated ophthalmopathy from stable hyperthyroidism, with approximately 87% sensitivity and about 81% specificity in cross-validation and 80%/75% in testing. Sample size was not statistically predetermined, and investigators were not blinded to group allocation. In validation, progression to ophthalmopathy was predicted by the model with approximately 67% sensitivity and roughly 76% specificity, a median of around 6.5 months before onset. Most expanded thyroid clonotypes (frequency above 0.001) were also detected in blood, a finding suggesting that blood repertoires may reflect thyroid immune responses.

Amplification of TCR beta CDR3 regions was carried out from RNA transcripts. The first round of RT-PCR for the TCR CDR3 was performed with the HTBI primer set and the Qiagen OneStep RT-PCR kit. Libraries were constructed in a second round of multiplex PCR, after which size selection and purification were carried out. Paired-end sequencing of the libraries was performed with 100 bp reads on an Illumina HiSeq2000. Per the authors' processing: SOAPnuke was used to process the raw data, with reads discarded if the reads contained adapters or uncalled bases, had a mean Phred below 15, or lacked an exact constant-primer or identifier match. High-quality paired reads were merged with COPE v1.2.5, and unique nucleotide sequences were defined as clonotypes. MiTCR v1.1 was used to align the clonotypes against IMGT TRBV, TRBD and TRBJ reference segments. Only V-J combinations with frequency above 0.0001, covering 99.2% of repertoires, were analysed. The TCS score was defined as the ratio of F50 (clonal expansion) to E x V (chaos), calculated using BLOSUM62-based TCRdist between CDR3 peptides within each V-J. Welch's t-statistics and random forest reduced 450 to 600 V-J features to 10 to 15, which were used in a naive Bayes classifier (R e1071). Starting from the raw public reads, TCRdb applied fastp trimming at Q25, assembled clones with MiXCR and retained in-frame beta chains. Rows with a matching CDR3 protein are joined into one entry that keeps the most common DNA and genes. The V and J calls reflect TCRdb's pipeline rather than the authors' work. The sample contains 300,000 or so distinct CDR3 sequences, 15% to 20% of them found a single time. The ten largest clonotypes hold under 55% of the sample.

A patient counted as having stable Graves' hyperthyroidism if no progression to ophthalmopathy occurred over 18 months of follow-up. The hyperthyroidism patients were between 18 and 65 years old and newly diagnosed, with a disease duration of less than 2 months. Exclusion was applied to patients with uncontrolled infections, other autoimmune diseases, pregnancy or lactation. Diagnoses were established on the basis of clinical symptoms, serum thyroxine and TRAb, thyroid ultrasound, and orbital computed tomography. PBMCs were isolated from roughly 10 ml of fresh peripheral blood by Ficoll-Paque density gradient centrifugation. Total RNA was extracted with Trizol reagent, and quality was checked on an Agilent 2100 Bioanalyzer. CDR1 KGHSH and CDR2 LQKENI were looked up in the germline V gene. The CDR3, cysteine through phenylalanine, is 15 amino acids long. The retained sequence is limited to the CDR3, 45 bases, with the frame set at the first base. Trimming removed 4 bases from V and 1 base from J, leaving 13 bases between the germline ends.

This clonotype was seen more than once but under ten times. The antigen it recognizes is unknown. No base qualities exist here, and no much larger clone lies one base off it. The chain is made from TRBV18 and TRBJ1-1; tentative D gene TRBD1, with 5 bases matching. Sequencing used blood. The source is a woman aged 45-60 years with Graves' hyperthyroidism. For the CDR3, the sequence is CASSRDPSGNTEAFF. The DNA sequence is as follows: TGTGCCAGCTCACGGGACCCCTCAGGGAACACTGAAGCTTTCTTT.